The clone carrying this TCR beta chain was detected only a few times. The sample contains more than one DNA sequence encoding this CDR3. This specimen belongs to a study of blood T cell repertoires in COVID-19. Germline V lookup: CDR1 KGHSH, CDR2 LQKENI. CDR3 length: 14 amino acids. With V trimmed by 3 bases and J by 2 bases, 0 bases remained unmatched. Here immunoSEQ multiplex PCR was the method, and the copy in TCRdb shows in-frame clones only, minus some. This sample has around 250,000 clones, with roughly 88% found just once. The genes are TRBV18 and TRBJ1-2, with 10 bases identical to TRBD1. This clonotype was sampled from a man aged 80 or over with acute or convalescent COVID-19. The sequencing sample was made of peripheral blood. CDR3 sequence reads: CASSPGQGNYGYTF. Written as DNA, the CDR3 is TGTGCCAGCTCACCGGGACAGGGGAACTATGGCTACACCTTC.